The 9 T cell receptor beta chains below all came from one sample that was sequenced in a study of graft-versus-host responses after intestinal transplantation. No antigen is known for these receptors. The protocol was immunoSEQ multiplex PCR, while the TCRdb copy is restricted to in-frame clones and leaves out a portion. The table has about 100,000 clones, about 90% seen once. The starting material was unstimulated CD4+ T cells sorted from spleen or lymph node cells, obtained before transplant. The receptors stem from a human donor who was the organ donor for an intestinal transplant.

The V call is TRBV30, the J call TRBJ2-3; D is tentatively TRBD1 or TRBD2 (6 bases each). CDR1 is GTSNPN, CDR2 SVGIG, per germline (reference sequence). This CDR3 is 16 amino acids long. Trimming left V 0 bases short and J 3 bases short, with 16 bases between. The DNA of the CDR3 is TGTGCCTGGAGTGTCCCCGGGGGCAAGGGGACAGATACGCAGTATTTT. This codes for CAWSVPGGKGTDTQYF.

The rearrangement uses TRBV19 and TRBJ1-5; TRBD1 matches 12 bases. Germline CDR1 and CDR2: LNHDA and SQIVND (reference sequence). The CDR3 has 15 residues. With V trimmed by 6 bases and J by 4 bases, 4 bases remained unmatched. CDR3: CASRGTGGSNQPQHF. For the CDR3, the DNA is TGTGCCAGTAGGGGGACAGGGGGCAGTAATCAGCCCCAGCATTTT.

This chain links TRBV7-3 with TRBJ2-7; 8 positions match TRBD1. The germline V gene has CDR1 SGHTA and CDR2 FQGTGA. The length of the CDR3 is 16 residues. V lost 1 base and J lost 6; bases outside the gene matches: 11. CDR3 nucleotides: TGTGCCAGCAGCTTAATTCATCCCAGGGGGCTTGGCGAGCAGTACTTC. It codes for CASSLIHPRGLGEQYF.

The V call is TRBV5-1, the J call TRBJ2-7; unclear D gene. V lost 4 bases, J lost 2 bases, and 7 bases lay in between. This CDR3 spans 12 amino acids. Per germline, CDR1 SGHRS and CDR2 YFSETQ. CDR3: CASSPPAYEQYF. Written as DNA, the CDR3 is TGCGCCAGCAGCCCCCCCGCCTACGAGCAGTACTTC. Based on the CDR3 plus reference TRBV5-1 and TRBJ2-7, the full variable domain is KAGVTQTPRYLIKTRGQQVTLSCSPISGHRSVSWYQQTPGQGLQFLFEYFSETQRNKGNFPGRFSGRQFSNSRSEMNVSTLELGDSALYLCASSPPAYEQYFGPGTRLTVT.

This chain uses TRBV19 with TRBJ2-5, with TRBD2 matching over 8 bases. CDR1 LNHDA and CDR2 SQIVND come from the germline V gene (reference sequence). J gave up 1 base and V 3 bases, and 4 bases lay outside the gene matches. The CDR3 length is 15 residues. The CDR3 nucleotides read TGTGCCAGTAGTATCCGGGGGGGGCTCCAAGAGACCCAGTACTTC. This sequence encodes CASSIRGGLQETQYF.

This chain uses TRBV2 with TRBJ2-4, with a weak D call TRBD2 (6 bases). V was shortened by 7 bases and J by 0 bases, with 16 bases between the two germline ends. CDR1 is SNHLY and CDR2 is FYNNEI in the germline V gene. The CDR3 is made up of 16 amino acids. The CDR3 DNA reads TGTGCCAGCACCGAGGAAAGGGGACTAGCCAAAAACATTCAGTACTTC. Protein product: CASTEERGLAKNIQYF.

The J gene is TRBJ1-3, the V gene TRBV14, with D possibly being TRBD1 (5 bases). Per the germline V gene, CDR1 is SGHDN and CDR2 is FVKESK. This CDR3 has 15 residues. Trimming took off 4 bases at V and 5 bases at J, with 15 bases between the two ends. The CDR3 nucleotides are TGTGCCAGCAGCCTGACAGACAGTCTGAGAAACACCATATATTTT. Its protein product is CASSLTDSLRNTIYF.

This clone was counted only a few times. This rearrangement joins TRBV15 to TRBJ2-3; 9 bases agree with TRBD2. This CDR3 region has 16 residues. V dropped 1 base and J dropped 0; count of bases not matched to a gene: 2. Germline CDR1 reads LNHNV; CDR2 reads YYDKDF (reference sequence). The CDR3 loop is CATSRGTSESTDTQYF. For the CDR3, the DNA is TGTGCCACCAGCAGAGGGACTAGCGAAAGCACAGATACGCAGTATTTT.

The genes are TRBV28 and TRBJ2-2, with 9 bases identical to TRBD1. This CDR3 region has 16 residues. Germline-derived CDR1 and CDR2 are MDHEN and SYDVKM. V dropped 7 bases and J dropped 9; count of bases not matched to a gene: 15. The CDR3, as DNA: TGTGCCAGCACCTCCCCTCCGGGACAGGGTGTGAGGGAGCTGTTTTTT. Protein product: CASTSPPGQGVRELFF.